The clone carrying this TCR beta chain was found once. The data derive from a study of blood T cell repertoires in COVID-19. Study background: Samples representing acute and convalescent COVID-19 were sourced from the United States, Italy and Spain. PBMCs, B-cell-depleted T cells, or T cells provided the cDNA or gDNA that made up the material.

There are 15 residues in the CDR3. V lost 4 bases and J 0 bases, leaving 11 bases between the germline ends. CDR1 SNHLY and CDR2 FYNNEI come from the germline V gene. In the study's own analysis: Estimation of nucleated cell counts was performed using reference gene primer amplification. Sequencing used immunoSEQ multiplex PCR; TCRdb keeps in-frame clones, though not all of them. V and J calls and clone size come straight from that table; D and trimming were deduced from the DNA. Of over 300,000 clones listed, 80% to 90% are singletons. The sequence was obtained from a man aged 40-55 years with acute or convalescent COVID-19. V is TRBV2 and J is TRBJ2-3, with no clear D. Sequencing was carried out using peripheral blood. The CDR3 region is CASSVLGTSTDTQYF. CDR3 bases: TGTGCCAGCAGTGTCCTAGGAACTAGCACAGATACGCAGTATTTT.